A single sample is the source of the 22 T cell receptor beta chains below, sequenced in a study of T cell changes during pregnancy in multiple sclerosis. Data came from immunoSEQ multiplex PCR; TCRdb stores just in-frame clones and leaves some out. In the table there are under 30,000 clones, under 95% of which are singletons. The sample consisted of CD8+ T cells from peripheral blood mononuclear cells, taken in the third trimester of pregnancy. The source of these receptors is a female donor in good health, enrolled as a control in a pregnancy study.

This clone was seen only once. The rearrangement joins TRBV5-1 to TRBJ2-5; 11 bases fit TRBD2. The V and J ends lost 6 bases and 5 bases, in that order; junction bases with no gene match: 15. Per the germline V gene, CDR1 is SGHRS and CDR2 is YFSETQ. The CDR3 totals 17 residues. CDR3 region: CASTQSTSGTSWETQYF. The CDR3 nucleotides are TGCGCCAGCACACAATCGACTAGCGGGACGTCCTGGGAGACCCAGTACTTC.

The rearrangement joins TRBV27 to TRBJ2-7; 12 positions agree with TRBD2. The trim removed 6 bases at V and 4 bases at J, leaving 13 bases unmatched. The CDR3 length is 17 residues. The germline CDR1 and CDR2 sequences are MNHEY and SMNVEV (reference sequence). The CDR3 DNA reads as TGTGCCAGCAGCAACCTCTTGACTAGCGGGAGTATGTACGAGCAGTACTTC. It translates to CASSNLLTSGSMYEQYF.

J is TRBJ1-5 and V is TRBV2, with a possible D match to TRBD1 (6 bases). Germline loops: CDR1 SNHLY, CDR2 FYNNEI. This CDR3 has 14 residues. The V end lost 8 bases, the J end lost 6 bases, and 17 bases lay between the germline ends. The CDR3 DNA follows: TGTGCCAGCCATGCAGGGGAGAGGGGTCAGCCCCAGCATTTT. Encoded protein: CASHAGERGQPQHF.

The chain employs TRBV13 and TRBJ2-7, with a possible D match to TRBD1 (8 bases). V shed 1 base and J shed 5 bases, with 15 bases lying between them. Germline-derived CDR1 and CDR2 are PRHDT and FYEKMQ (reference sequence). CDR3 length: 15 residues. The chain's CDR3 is CASSLEYRGRDEQYF. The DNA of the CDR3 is TGTGCCAGCAGCTTAGAATACAGGGGGAGGGACGAGCAGTACTTC.

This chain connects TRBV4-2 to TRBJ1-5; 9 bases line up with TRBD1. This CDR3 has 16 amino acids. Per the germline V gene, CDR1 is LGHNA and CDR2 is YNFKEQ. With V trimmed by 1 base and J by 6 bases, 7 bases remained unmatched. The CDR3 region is CASSQVRGQGGQPQHF. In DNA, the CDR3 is TGTGCCAGCAGCCAAGTTCGGGGACAGGGCGGTCAGCCCCAGCATTTT.

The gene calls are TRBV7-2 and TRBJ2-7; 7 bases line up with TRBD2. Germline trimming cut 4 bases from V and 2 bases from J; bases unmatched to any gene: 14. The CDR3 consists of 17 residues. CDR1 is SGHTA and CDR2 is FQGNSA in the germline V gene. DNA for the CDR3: TGTGCCAGCAGCTCCGGAGTGGGCGGGAGTGATACCTACGAGCAGTACTTC. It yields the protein CASSSGVGGSDTYEQYF.

The CDR3 sequence is CASSVDRVGTEAFF. CDR3 DNA: TGCGCCAGCAGCGTCGACAGGGTGGGCACTGAAGCTTTCTTT. The chain has TRBV5-1 and TRBJ1-1; the match to TRBD1 covers 7 bases. The germline V gene has CDR1 SGHRS and CDR2 YFSETQ. With V trimmed by 4 bases and J by 4 bases, 7 bases remained unmatched. The CDR3 length is 14 residues.

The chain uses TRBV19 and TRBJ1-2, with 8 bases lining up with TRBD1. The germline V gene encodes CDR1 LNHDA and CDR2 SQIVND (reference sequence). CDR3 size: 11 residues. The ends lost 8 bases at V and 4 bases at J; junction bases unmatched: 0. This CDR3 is CASDRGYGYTF. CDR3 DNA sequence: TGTGCCAGTGACAGGGGCTATGGCTACACCTTC.

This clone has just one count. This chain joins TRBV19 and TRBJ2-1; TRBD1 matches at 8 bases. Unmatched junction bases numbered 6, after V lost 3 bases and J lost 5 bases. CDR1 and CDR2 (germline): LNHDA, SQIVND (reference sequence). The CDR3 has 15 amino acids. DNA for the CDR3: TGTGCCAGTAGTATCGACAGGGGATTCAACAATGAGCAGTTCTTC. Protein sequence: CASSIDRGFNNEQFF.

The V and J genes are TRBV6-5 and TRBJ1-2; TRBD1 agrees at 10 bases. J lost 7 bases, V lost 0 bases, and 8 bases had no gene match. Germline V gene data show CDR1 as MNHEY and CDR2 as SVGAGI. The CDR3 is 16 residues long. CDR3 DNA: TGTGCCAGCAGTTACTCGGGACAGGGGAATCTATCTGGCTACACCTTC. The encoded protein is CASSYSGQGNLSGYTF.

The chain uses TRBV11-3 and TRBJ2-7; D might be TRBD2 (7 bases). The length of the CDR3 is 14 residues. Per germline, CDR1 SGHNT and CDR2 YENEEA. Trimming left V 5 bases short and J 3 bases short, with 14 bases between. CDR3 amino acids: CASSQRDNLYEQYF. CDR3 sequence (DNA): TGTGCCAGCAGCCAGCGGGACAATCTCTACGAGCAGTACTTC.

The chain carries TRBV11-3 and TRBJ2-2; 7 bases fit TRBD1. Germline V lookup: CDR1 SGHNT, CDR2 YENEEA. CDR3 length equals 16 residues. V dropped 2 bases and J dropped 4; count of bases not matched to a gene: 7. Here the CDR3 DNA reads TGTGCCAGCAGCTTAAACAGGGGCAGGGCCACCGGGGAGCTGTTTTTT. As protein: CASSLNRGRATGELFF.

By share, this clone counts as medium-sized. The CDR3 loop is CASSVDIFSTDTQYF. CDR3 DNA sequence: TGTGCCAGCAGCGTGGACATTTTTTCCACAGATACGCAGTATTTT. The chain is built from TRBV5-4 and TRBJ2-3; D possibly corresponds to TRBD1 (5 bases). Germline V gene data show CDR1 as SGHNT and CDR2 as YYREEE (reference sequence). The CDR3 loop spans 15 amino acids. V lost 4 bases and J 2 bases, leaving 14 bases between the germline ends.

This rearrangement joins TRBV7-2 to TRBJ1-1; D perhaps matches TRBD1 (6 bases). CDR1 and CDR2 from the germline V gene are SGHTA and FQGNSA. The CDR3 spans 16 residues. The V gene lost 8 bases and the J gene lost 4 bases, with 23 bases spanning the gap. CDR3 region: CASGRTDVIKATEAFF. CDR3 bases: TGTGCCAGCGGACGGACAGACGTTATCAAGGCCACTGAAGCTTTCTTT.

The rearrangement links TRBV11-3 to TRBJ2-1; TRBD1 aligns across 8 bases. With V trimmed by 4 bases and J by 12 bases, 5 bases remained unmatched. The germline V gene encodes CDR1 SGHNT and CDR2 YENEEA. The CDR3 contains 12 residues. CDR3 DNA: TGTGCCAGCAGCTCAGGGGGCTGGGGGCAGTTCTTC. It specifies CASSSGGWGQFF.

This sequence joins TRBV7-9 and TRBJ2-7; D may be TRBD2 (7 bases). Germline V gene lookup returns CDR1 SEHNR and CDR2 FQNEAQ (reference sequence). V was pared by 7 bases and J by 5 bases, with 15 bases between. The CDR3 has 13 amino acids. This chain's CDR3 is CASITGGFNEQYF. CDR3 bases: TGTGCCAGCATTACGGGGGGCTTCAACGAGCAGTACTTC.

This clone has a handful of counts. CDR3 protein: CASSHPGNQYF. The CDR3 coding sequence is TGTGCCAGCAGCCACCCAGGAAATCAGTACTTC. The chain has TRBV7-9 and TRBJ2-7; D not resolved. Trimming removed 5 bases at V and 10 bases at J, with 12 bases between. CDR1 is SEHNR and CDR2 is FQNEAQ in the germline V gene (reference sequence). The CDR3 is made up of 11 amino acids.

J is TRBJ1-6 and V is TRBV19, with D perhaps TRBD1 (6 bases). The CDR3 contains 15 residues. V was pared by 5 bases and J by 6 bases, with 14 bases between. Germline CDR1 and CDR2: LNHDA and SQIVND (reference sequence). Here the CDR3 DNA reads TGTGCCAGTAGTTACACAGGGTACGGTAATTCACCCCTCCACTTT. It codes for CASSYTGYGNSPLHF. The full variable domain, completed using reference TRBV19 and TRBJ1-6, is DGGITQSPKYLFRKEGQNVTLSCEQNLNHDAMYWYRQDPGQGLRLIYYSQIVNDFQKGDIAEGYSVSREKKESFPLTVTSAQKNPTAFYLCASSYTGYGNSPLHFGNGTRLTVT.

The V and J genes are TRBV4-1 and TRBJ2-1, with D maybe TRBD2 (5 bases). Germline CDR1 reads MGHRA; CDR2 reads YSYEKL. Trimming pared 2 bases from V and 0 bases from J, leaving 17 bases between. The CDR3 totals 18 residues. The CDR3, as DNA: TGCGCCAGCAGCCAAAGACATATGCCCGGGATCTCCTACAATGAGCAGTTCTTC. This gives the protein CASSQRHMPGISYNEQFF.

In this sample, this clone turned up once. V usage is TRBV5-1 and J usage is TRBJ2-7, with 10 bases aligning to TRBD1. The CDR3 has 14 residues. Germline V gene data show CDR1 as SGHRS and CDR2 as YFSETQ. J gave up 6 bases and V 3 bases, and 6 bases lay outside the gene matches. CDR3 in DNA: TGCGCCAGCAGCTCCCCGGGACAGGGGCGCGAGCAGTACTTC. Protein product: CASSSPGQGREQYF.

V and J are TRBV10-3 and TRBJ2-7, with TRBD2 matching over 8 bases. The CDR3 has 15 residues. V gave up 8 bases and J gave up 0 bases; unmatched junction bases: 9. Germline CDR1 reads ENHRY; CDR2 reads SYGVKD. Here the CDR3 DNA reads TGTGCCATCTCCGGGGGGGGCCCCATCTCCTACGAGCAGTACTTC. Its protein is CAISGGGPISYEQYF.

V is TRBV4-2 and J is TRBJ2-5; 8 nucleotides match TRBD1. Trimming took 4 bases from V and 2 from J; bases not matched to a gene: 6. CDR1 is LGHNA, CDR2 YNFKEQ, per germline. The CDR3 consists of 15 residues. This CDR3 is CASSRLQGDQETQYF. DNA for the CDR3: TGTGCCAGCAGCCGGTTACAGGGGGATCAAGAGACCCAGTACTTC.